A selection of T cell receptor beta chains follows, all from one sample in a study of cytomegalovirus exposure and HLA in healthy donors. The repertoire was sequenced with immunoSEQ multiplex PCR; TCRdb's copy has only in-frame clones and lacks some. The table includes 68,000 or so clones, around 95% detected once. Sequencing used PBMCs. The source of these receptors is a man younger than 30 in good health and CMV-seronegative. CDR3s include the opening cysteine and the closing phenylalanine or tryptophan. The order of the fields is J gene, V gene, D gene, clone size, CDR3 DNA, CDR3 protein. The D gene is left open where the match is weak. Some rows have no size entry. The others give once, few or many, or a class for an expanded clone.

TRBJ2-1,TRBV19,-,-,TGTGCCAGTAGTATAACTGATTTCAGGGTCAATGAGCAGTTCTTC,CASSITDFRVNEQFF
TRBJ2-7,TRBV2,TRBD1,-,TGTGCCAGCAGACCGGGACAGGGGTCGAACGAGCAGTACTTC,CASRPGQGSNEQYF
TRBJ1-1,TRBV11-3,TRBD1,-,TGTGCCAGCAGCGGACAGGGGGCGGGCACTGAAGCTTTCTTT,CASSGQGAGTEAFF
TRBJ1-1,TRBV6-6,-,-,TGTGCCAGCAGTTACGGGCCTACTAGGAACACTGAAGCTTTCTTT,CASSYGPTRNTEAFF
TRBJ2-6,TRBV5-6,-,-,TGTGCCAGCAGCTTTGGGCAGGGCCCTGGGGCCAACGTCCTGACTTTC,CASSFGQGPGANVLTF
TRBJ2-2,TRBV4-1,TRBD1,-,TGCGCCAGCACCGCCCACAGGGGGGCTACCGGGGAGCTGTTTTTT,CASTAHRGATGELFF
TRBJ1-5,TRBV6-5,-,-,TGTGCCAGCAGTTACGGGGGGACCGGAGATCAGCCCCAGCATTTT,CASSYGGTGDQPQHF
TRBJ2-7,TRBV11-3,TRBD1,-,TGTGCCAGCAGCCTAGCCCCATGGACAGGGACCCACGAGCAGTACTTC,CASSLAPWTGTHEQYF
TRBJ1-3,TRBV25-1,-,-,TGTGCCAGCAGTGAATTACCACAGGGAAACACCATATATTTT,CASSELPQGNTIYF
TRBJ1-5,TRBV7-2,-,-,TGTGCCAGCAGTCTAGGGGGATTTAGTCAGCCCCAGCATTTT,CASSLGGFSQPQHF
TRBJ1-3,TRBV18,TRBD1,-,TGTGCCAGCTCCCCTCAGGGGGCTGCTGGAAACACCATATATTTT,CASSPQGAAGNTIYF
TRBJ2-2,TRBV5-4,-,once,TGTGCCAGCAGCCCTGGCGGGATTTTCACCGGGGAGCTGTTTTTT,CASSPGGIFTGELFF
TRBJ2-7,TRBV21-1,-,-,TGTGCCAGCAGCAAAGCGCAACTGACAGGGGTCGACGAGCAGTACTTC,CASSKAQLTGVDEQYF
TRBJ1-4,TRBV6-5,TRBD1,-,TGTGCCAGCACTCCGGGACAGGGAAGTGAAAAACTGTTTTTT,CASTPGQGSEKLFF
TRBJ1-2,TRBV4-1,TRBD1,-,TGCGCCAGCAGCCAGGAGACAGGGCTCGGGTATGGCTACACCTTC,CASSQETGLGYGYTF
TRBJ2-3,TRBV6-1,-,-,TGTGCCAGCAGCCAGGGAGATACGCAGTATTTT,CASSQGDTQYF
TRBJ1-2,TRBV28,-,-,TGTGCCAGCAGTTTGGCAGGGAGGGTCGGCTACACCTTC,CASSLAGRVGYTF
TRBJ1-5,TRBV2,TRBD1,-,TGTGCCAGCAGTCTGGACAGGGGCAGAGGGGTCCAGCCCCAGCATTTT,CASSLDRGRGVQPQHF
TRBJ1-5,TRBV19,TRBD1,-,TGTGCCAGTAGTAAGACAGGGGAACAGCCCCAGCATTTT,CASSKTGEQPQHF
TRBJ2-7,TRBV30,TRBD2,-,TGTGCCTGGAGGATGGGACTAGCGGGGTCCTACGAGCAGTACTTC,CAWRMGLAGSYEQYF
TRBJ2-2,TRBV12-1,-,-,TGTGCCAGCAGCTTTGGGGCCACAGGGACCGGGGAGCTGTTTTTT,CASSFGATGTGELFF
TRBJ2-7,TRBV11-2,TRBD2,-,TGTGCCAGCAGCCGAGGCCCTAGCGGGAGCTACGAGCAGTACTTC,CASSRGPSGSYEQYF
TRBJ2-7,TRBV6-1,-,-,TGTGCCAGCAAGGACCAGGGCAGGTCTTACGAGCAGTACTTC,CASKDQGRSYEQYF
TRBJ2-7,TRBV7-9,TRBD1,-,TGTGCCAGCAGCTGGGACAGGGTCTCCTACGAGCAGTACTTC,CASSWDRVSYEQYF
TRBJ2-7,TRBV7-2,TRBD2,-,TGTGCCAGCAGCTTCACTAGCGGCAACTACGAGCAGTACTTC,CASSFTSGNYEQYF